The following is a T cell receptor (beta chain) sequence with its context. This specimen comes from a study of blood T cell repertoires in COVID-19. Study-level background: The origin of the acute and convalescent COVID-19 samples was the United States, Italy and Spain. T cells, B-cell-depleted T cells, or PBMCs provided the cDNA or gDNA that served as material.

The data were produced by immunoSEQ multiplex PCR, yet TCRdb's version contains in-frame clones alone and is incomplete. The sample lists 300,000 to 450,000 clones, about 92% seen once, with 3.9% in the top ten. Unmatched junction bases numbered 6, after V lost 1 base and J lost 4 bases. Germline V lookup: CDR1 GTSNPN, CDR2 SVGIG (reference sequence). The CDR3 runs 15 residues. Material for sequencing was peripheral blood. This clonotype originated in a woman aged 55-75 years with COVID-19, enrolled during active disease. The V gene is TRBV30, the J gene TRBJ1-5; 8 nucleotides agree with TRBD1. Here the CDR3 DNA reads TGTGCCTGGAGTGGACAGGGGCTATCTAATCAGCCCCAGCATTTT. It specifies CAWSGQGLSNQPQHF.